The 23 T cell receptor beta chains reported below all come from one sample, sequenced in a study of T cells after posttransplantation cyclophosphamide. Assay used: immunoSEQ multiplex PCR; TCRdb lists only in-frame clones, some missing. The repertoire consists of tens of thousands of clones, with about 82% occurring once and the leading ten covering 2.8%. Source material: PBMCs. Source of these receptors: a man under 40 with a blood cancer, CMV-positive, and with a related stem cell donor.

The chain is built from TRBV15 and TRBJ2-3; D not certain. The CDR3 runs 12 residues. Germline CDR1 reads LNHNV; CDR2 reads YYDKDF (reference sequence). The ends were cut back, 3 bases at V and 3 bases at J, with 4 bases in the middle. The CDR3 loop is CATSSATDTQYF. The CDR3 region has the DNA TGTGCCACCAGCAGTGCGACAGATACGCAGTATTTT. The full variable domain, its missing parts supplied by reference TRBV15 and TRBJ2-3, is DAMVIQNPRYQVTQFGKPVTLSCSQTLNHNVMYWYQQKSSQAPKLLFHYYDKDFNNEADTPDNFQSRRPNTSFCFLDIRSPGLGDTAMYLCATSSATDTQYFGPGTRLTVL.

This chain joins TRBV9 and TRBJ2-1; 10 nucleotides align to TRBD2. The CDR3 covers 15 residues. CDR1 and CDR2 from the germline V gene are SGDLS and YYNGEE. V shed 4 bases and J 0 bases; nucleotides not matched to a gene: 1. The CDR3 here is CASSTSGDSYNEQFF. In DNA form, the CDR3 reads TGTGCCAGCAGCACTAGCGGGGACTCCTACAATGAGCAGTTCTTC.

This rearrangement joins TRBV28 to TRBJ1-2, with D possibly TRBD1 on 5 matching bases. From germline, CDR1 is MDHEN and CDR2 SYDVKM. This CDR3 has 17 amino acids. Trimming pared 1 base from V and 5 bases from J, leaving 20 bases between. The CDR3 DNA is TGTGCCAGCAGTTTATCCCAGGATTGGGGGGGTGTATATGGCTACACCTTC. As protein: CASSLSQDWGGVYGYTF.

The chain couples TRBV19 to TRBJ2-7; TRBD2 agrees at 7 bases. Germline assignment: CDR1 LNHDA and CDR2 SQIVND (reference sequence). V shed 7 bases, J shed 7 bases, and the junction held 13 bases outside the gene matches. The CDR3 is 14 residues long. The CDR3 nucleotides read TGTGCCAGTACCGATGGGGGGACTACCAGTGAGCAGTACTTC. Amino acid sequence: CASTDGGTTSEQYF.

This clone occurred once. This chain connects TRBV7-9 to TRBJ1-4; D unclear. V was clipped by 5 bases and J by 5 bases, with 12 bases between them. Per the germline V gene, CDR1 is SEHNR and CDR2 is FQNEAQ (reference sequence). CDR3 length: 14 residues. The CDR3 bases are TGTGCCAGCAGCCTGGGCCATGGGAATGAAAAACTGTTTTTT. Its translation is CASSLGHGNEKLFF.

The rearrangement uses TRBV11-3 and TRBJ2-1; 7 bases match TRBD1. The CDR3 covers 14 residues. Germline values: CDR1 SGHNT, CDR2 YENEEA. The V and J ends lost 11 bases and 8 bases, in that order; junction bases with no gene match: 15. The CDR3 is CAGPFKGTVDEQFF. In DNA, the CDR3 is TGTGCCGGACCTTTTAAGGGGACAGTCGATGAGCAGTTCTTC.

This clone was counted a single time. The rearrangement joins TRBV30 to TRBJ2-7, with a weak D call TRBD2 (5 bases). CDR1 GTSNPN and CDR2 SVGIG come from the germline V gene (reference sequence). The CDR3 is made up of 13 amino acids. CDR3 nucleotides: TGTGCTCGGGAAGGAGAGAGCTCCTACGAGCAGTACTTC. Amino acid sequence: CAREGESSYEQYF.

DNA of the CDR3: TGTGCCTGGAGTGCCGACATGAACACTGAAGCTTTCTTT. Translation gives CAWSADMNTEAFF. The chain links TRBV30 to TRBJ1-1, with D unresolved. CDR1 and CDR2 from the germline V gene are GTSNPN and SVGIG (reference sequence). The length of the CDR3 is 13 residues. The V end was cut by 1 base, the J end by 0 bases, with 6 bases between.

This clone occurred a few times. This chain uses TRBV11-2 with TRBJ2-2, with 8 bases identical to TRBD2. The ends lost 5 bases at V and 2 bases at J; junction bases unmatched: 7. CDR1 and CDR2 (germline): SGHAT, FQNNGV. The CDR3 is 16 amino acids. The CDR3 reads CASSMISGRNTGELFF. For the CDR3, the DNA is TGTGCCAGCAGCATGATAAGCGGGAGAAACACCGGGGAGCTGTTTTTT.

The chain uses TRBV7-9 and TRBJ1-4, with D hard to call. The CDR3 extends over 13 amino acids. Between the trimmed V and J ends, which lost 5 bases and 8 bases, there was a span of 12 bases. The germline V gene has CDR1 SEHNR and CDR2 FQNEAQ (reference sequence). CDR3 in amino acids: CASSRGIQEKLFF. CDR3 DNA: TGTGCCAGCAGCCGCGGGATTCAGGAAAAACTGTTTTTT.

This clone has only one observation. The chain combines TRBV19 with TRBJ2-1; TRBD1 is a possible D gene (5 bases). The V and J ends lost 3 bases and 2 bases respectively, with 11 bases between them. The CDR3 extends over 15 amino acids. CDR1 is LNHDA, CDR2 SQIVND, per germline (reference sequence). In DNA form, the CDR3 reads TGTGCCAGTAGTATGGGGCTGGGTGCCTACAATGAGCAGTTCTTC. Its protein product is CASSMGLGAYNEQFF.

This clone was observed a handful of times. The chain employs TRBV10-3 and TRBJ1-5; a possible D gene is TRBD1 (5 bases). The germline gives CDR1 ENHRY, CDR2 SYGVKD. The V gene lost 3 bases and the J gene lost 4 bases, with 13 bases spanning the gap. The CDR3 consists of 15 residues. The CDR3 loop reads CAISEMRDQNQPQHF. In nucleotides, the CDR3 is TGTGCCATCAGTGAAATGCGGGACCAAAATCAGCCCCAGCATTTT.

The V gene is TRBV5-1, the J gene TRBJ2-5; 10 bases are shared with TRBD2. The CDR3 covers 16 residues. Germline V lookup: CDR1 SGHRS, CDR2 YFSETQ. V lost 4 bases to trimming and J lost 2 bases; unmatched junction nucleotides: 8. The CDR3 nucleotides read TGCGCCAGCAGCCCTAGACTAGCGGGCCCACAAGAGACCCAGTACTTC. Translating it yields CASSPRLAGPQETQYF.

The chain carries TRBV5-8 and TRBJ1-2, with D possibly being TRBD1 (6 bases). Germline CDR1 is SGHTS and CDR2 is YDEGEE. The CDR3 is 15 residues long. V dropped 2 bases and J dropped 6 bases, with 17 bases sitting between them. CDR3 residues: CASSFRDIPRHGYTF. As DNA, the CDR3 is TGTGCCAGCAGCTTTCGGGACATCCCCCGTCATGGCTACACCTTC.

The rearrangement uses TRBV29-1 and TRBJ1-2; 11 bases are a match to TRBD1. V gave up 6 bases and J gave up 5 bases; unmatched junction bases: 11. The CDR3 loop spans 15 amino acids. Per germline, CDR1 SQVTM and CDR2 ANQGSEA. The CDR3 DNA is TGCAGCGTCTCACTCGGACAGGGGGCTCAGTATGGCTACACCTTC. It specifies CSVSLGQGAQYGYTF.

The V and J genes are TRBV7-2 and TRBJ1-1; D not certain. This CDR3 has 14 amino acids. Trimming took 2 bases from V and 1 from J, leaving 8 bases between them. The germline CDR1 and CDR2 sequences are SGHTA and FQGNSA. The chain's CDR3 is CASSLLQTNTEAFF. The CDR3 nucleotides read TGTGCCAGCAGCTTACTACAGACGAACACTGAAGCTTTCTTT.

V usage is TRBV9 and J usage is TRBJ2-1; D possibly corresponds to TRBD2 (6 bases). The CDR3 spans 16 residues. Germline V gene lookup returns CDR1 SGDLS and CDR2 YYNGEE. V was cut by 5 bases and J by 2 bases, with 17 bases left in between. The CDR3 spells CASSDGSQNPYNEQFF. For the CDR3, the DNA is TGTGCCAGCAGTGACGGGAGCCAAAACCCCTACAATGAGCAGTTCTTC.

The gene calls are TRBV15 and TRBJ2-1; 9 positions match TRBD2. Looked up from germline, CDR1 is LNHNV and CDR2 is YYDKDF (reference sequence). V shed 3 bases, J shed 5 bases, and the junction held 11 bases outside the gene matches. The CDR3 is 17 amino acids. CDR3: CATSSSSGTHQNNEQFF. The CDR3 DNA is TGTGCCACCAGCAGTTCTAGCGGGACCCACCAAAACAATGAGCAGTTCTTC. The whole variable domain, remainder taken from reference TRBV15 and TRBJ2-1, is DAMVIQNPRYQVTQFGKPVTLSCSQTLNHNVMYWYQQKSSQAPKLLFHYYDKDFNNEADTPDNFQSRRPNTSFCFLDIRSPGLGDTAMYLCATSSSSGTHQNNEQFFGPGTRLTVL.

This clone rates as medium-sized. The chain carries TRBV27 and TRBJ1-2; a possible D gene is TRBD1 (5 bases). Trimming shortened V by 2 bases and J by 6 bases, and 7 bases separated the two germline ends. Germline V gene lookup returns CDR1 MNHEY and CDR2 SMNVEV (reference sequence). The CDR3 has 12 amino acids. CDR3 DNA sequence: TGTGCCAGCAGTTTACCGGGGGATGGCTACACCTTC. Translation: CASSLPGDGYTF.

This clone has just a few counts. Within the sample, other DNA sequences also encode this same CDR3. The V and J genes are TRBV7-8 and TRBJ2-5; 7 positions agree with TRBD2. Germline-derived CDR1 and CDR2 are SGHVS and FQNEAQ. The CDR3 length is 14 residues. J gave up 2 bases and V 3 bases, and 3 bases lay outside the gene matches. CDR3 amino acids: CASSLTGRQETQYF. Written as DNA, the CDR3 is TGTGCCAGCAGCTTGACCGGGAGGCAAGAGACCCAGTACTTC.

The gene calls are TRBV5-1 and TRBJ2-3; 8 bases are shared with TRBD1. Germline CDR1 SGHRS, CDR2 YFSETQ. With V trimmed by 4 bases and J by 4 bases, 2 bases remained unmatched. CDR3 size: 13 residues. CDR3 DNA sequence: TGCGCCAGCAGCCGACAGGGGCCAGATACGCAGTATTTT. It specifies CASSRQGPDTQYF.

The rearrangement joins TRBV11-3 to TRBJ2-7; 7 positions match TRBD1. CDR3 size: 13 residues. V was pared by 7 bases and J by 5 bases, with 8 bases of the junction left unmatched. Germline CDR1 is SGHNT and CDR2 is YENEEA. The CDR3 spells CASTRDRLHEQYF. CDR3 in DNA: TGTGCCAGCACCCGGGACAGACTCCACGAGCAGTACTTC.

V is TRBV28 and J is TRBJ1-2; 8 nucleotides agree with TRBD1. The CDR3 runs to 15 residues. CDR1 and CDR2 from the germline V gene are MDHEN and SYDVKM. The junction had 10 bases not matched to a gene; V was cut back by 3 bases and J by 7 bases. This chain's CDR3 is CASSFLGQGGSGYTF. CDR3 DNA: TGTGCCAGCAGTTTCCTCGGACAGGGCGGTTCTGGCTACACCTTC.